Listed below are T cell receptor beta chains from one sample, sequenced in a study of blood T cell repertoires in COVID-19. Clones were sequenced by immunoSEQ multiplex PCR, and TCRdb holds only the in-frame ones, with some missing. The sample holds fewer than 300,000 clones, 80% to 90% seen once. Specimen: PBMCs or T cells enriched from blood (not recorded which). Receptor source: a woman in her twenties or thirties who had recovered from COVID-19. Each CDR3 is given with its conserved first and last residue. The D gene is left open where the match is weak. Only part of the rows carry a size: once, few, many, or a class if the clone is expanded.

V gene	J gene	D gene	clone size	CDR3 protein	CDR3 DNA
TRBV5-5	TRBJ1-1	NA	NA	CASSLPRGQNTEAFF	TGTGCCAGCAGCCTACCCAGGGGCCAGAACACTGAAGCTTTCTTT
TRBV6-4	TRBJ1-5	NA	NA	CASSANRDQPQHF	TGTGCCAGCAGTGCTAACAGGGATCAGCCCCAGCATTTT
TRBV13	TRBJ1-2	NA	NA	CASSPGGYTF	TGTGCCAGCAGCCCAGGGGGCTACACCTTC
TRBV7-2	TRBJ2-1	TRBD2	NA	CASSILAGNYNEQFF	TGTGCCAGCAGCATACTAGCGGGGAACTACAATGAGCAGTTCTTC
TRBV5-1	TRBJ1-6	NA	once	CASSLGGTGSNSPLHF	TGCGCCAGCAGCTTGGGGGGTACAGGGTCTAATTCACCCCTCCACTTT
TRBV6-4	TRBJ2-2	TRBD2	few	CASSDLAGEEGELFF	TGTGCCAGCAGTGACCTAGCGGGAGAGGAAGGGGAGCTGTTTTTT
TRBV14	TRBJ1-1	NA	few	CASSRQQNTEAFF	TGTGCCAGCAGCAGACAGCAGAACACTGAAGCTTTCTTT
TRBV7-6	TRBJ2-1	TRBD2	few	CASSLETSGGAVTYNEQFF	TGTGCCAGCAGCTTAGAAACTAGCGGGGGGGCAGTCACCTACAATGAGCAGTTCTTC
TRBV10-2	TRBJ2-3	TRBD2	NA	CASQRAGAGDTQYF	TGCGCCAGCCAACGAGCGGGAGCAGGAGATACGCAGTATTTT
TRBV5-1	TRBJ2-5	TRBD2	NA	CASSSSGRLETQYF	TGCGCCAGCAGCTCTAGCGGGAGGTTGGAGACCCAGTACTTC
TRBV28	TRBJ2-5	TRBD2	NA	CASSLGTSGVKTQYF	TGTGCCAGCAGCCTTGGGACTAGCGGGGTTAAGACCCAGTACTTC
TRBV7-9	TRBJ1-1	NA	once	CASSQTPNTEAFF	TGTGCCAGCAGCCAAACACCGAACACTGAAGCTTTCTTT
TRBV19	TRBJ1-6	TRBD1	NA	CASQTYLGQGGRNSPLHF	TGTGCCAGCCAAACCTATCTGGGACAGGGGGGAAGGAATTCACCCCTCCACTTT
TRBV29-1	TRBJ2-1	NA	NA	CSVRGQFLEQFF	TGCAGCGTTAGGGGACAATTTTTGGAGCAGTTCTTC
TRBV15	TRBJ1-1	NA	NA	CATSARGGEAEAFF	TGTGCCACCAGCGCTCGAGGGGGAGAGGCTGAAGCTTTCTTT
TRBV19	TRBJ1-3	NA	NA	CASSIRQNANTIYF	TGTGCCAGTAGTATAAGACAGAACGCAAACACCATATATTTT
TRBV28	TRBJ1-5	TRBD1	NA	CASSSTQGTVYQPQHF	TGTGCCAGCAGCTCGACCCAAGGGACAGTTTATCAGCCCCAGCATTTT
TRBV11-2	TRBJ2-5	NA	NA	CASSVTYRERETQYF	TGTGCCAGCAGCGTCACCTACAGGGAACGAGAGACCCAGTACTTC
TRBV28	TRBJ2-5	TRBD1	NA	CASSHWSGTGSKETQYF	TGTGCCAGCAGTCACTGGAGCGGGACAGGGTCTAAAGAGACCCAGTACTTC